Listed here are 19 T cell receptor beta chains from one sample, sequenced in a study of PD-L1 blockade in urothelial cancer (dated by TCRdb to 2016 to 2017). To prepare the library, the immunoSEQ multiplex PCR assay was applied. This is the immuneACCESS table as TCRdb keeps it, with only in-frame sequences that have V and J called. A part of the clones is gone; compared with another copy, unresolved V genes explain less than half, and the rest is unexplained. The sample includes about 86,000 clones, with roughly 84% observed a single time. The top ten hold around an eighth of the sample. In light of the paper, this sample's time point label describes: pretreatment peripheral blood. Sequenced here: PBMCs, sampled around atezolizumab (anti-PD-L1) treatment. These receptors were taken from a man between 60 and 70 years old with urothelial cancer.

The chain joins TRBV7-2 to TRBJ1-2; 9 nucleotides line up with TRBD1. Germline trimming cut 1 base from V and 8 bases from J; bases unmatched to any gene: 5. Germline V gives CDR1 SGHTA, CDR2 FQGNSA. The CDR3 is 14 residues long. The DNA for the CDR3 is TGTGCCAGCAGCTTAGTAGACAGGGGGACGGGCTACACCTTC. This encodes CASSLVDRGTGYTF.

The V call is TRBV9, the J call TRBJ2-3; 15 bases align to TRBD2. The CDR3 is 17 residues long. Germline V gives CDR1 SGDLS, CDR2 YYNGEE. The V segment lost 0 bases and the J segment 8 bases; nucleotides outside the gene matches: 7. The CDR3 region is CASSVGTSGRGFGTQYF. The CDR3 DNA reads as TGTGCCAGCAGCGTAGGGACTAGCGGGAGGGGCTTCGGTACGCAGTATTTT.

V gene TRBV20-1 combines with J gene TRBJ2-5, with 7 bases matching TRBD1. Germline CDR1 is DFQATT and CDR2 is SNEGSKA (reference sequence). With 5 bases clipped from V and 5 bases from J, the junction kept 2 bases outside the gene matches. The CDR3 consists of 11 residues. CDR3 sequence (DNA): TGCAGTGCTGGGACAGTCGAGACCCAGTACTTC. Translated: CSAGTVETQYF.

The CDR3 bases are TGTGCCAGCAGCTTAGCGCTCCGGACAGGGGGCTATGAGCAGTACTTC. This encodes CASSLALRTGGYEQYF. This chain links TRBV7-6 with TRBJ2-7; 11 positions agree with TRBD1. Looked up from germline, CDR1 is SGHVS and CDR2 is FNYEAQ. V gave up 0 bases and J gave up 7 bases; unmatched junction bases: 8. The CDR3 consists of 16 residues.

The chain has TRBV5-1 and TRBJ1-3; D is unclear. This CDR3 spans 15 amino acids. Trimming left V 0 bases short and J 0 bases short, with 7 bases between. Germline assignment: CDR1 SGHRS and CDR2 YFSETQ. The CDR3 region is CASSLGAYSGNTIYF. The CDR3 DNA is TGCGCCAGCAGCTTGGGCGCATACTCTGGAAACACCATATATTTT.

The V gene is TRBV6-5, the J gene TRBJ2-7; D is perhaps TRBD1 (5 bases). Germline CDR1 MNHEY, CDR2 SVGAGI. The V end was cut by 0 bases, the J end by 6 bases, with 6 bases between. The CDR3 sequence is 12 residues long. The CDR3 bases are TGTGCCAGCAGTTACTCTCAGGGCGAGCAGTACTTC. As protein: CASSYSQGEQYF.

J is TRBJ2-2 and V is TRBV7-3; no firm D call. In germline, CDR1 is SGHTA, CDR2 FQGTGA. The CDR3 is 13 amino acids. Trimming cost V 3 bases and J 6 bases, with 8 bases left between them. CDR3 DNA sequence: TGTGCCAGCAGCTTGGCACGTCCCGGGGAGCTGTTTTTT. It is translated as CASSLARPGELFF.

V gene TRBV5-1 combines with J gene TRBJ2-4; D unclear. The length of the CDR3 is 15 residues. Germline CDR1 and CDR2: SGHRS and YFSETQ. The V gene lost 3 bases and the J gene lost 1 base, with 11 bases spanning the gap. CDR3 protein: CASSSSSMAKNIQYF. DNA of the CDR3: TGCGCCAGCAGCTCCTCGAGTATGGCCAAAAACATTCAGTACTTC.

The CDR3 is CASSLALWGDEQFF. The CDR3 DNA reads TGTGCCAGCAGCTTAGCCCTCTGGGGCGATGAGCAGTTCTTC. The chain is built from TRBV7-8 and TRBJ2-1, with D possibly being TRBD1 (5 bases). This CDR3 region has 14 residues. V lost 0 bases to trimming and J lost 8 bases, with 11 bases between them. The germline V gene has CDR1 SGHVS and CDR2 FQNEAQ.

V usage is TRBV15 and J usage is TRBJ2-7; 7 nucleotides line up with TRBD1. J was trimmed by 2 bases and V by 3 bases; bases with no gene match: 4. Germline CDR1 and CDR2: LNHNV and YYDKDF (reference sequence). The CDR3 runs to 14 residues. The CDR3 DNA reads TGTGCCACCAGCAGGCAGGGACAGACCTACGAGCAGTACTTC. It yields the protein CATSRQGQTYEQYF.

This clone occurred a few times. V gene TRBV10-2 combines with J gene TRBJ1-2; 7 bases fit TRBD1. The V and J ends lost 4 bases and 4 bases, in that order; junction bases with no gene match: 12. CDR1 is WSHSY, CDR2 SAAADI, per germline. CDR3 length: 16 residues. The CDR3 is CASSGLTGLSLYGYTF. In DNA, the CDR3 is TGCGCCAGCAGTGGATTGACAGGGCTGTCCCTCTATGGCTACACCTTC.

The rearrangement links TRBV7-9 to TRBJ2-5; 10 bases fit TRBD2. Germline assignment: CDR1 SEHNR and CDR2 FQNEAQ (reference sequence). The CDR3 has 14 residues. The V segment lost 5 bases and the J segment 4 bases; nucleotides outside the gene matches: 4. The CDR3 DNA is TGTGCCAGCAGCCCAACTAGCGGGGTAGAGACCCAGTACTTC. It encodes CASSPTSGVETQYF.

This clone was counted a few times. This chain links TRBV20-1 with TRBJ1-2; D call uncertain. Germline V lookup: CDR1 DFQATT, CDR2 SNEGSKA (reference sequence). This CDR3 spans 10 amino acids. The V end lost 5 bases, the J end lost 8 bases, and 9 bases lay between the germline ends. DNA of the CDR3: TGCAGTGCTGGGAGAGTAGGCTACACCTTC. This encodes CSAGRVGYTF.

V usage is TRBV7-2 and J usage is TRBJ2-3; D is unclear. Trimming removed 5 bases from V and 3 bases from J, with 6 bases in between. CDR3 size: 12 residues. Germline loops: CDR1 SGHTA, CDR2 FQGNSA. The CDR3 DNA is TGTGCCAGCAGCCCCAGGACAGATACGCAGTATTTT. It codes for CASSPRTDTQYF.

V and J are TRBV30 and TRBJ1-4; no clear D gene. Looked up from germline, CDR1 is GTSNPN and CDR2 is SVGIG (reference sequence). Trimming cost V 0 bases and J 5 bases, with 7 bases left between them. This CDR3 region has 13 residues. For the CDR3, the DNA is TGTGCCTGGAGTGTACGGTACAATGAAAAACTGTTTTTT. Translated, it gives CAWSVRYNEKLFF.

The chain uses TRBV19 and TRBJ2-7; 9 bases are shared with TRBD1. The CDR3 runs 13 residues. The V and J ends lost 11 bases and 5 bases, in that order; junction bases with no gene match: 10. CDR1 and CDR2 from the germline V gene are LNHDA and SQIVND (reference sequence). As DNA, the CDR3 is TGTGCCGTTTGGGACAGGGTAACCGACGAGCAGTACTTC. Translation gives CAVWDRVTDEQYF.

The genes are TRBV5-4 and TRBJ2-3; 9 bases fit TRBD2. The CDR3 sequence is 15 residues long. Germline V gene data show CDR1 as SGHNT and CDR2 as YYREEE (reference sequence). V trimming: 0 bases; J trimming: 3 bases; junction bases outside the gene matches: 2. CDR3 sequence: CASSLGLAGTDTQYF. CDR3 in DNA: TGTGCCAGCAGCTTGGGCCTAGCGGGGACAGATACGCAGTATTTT.

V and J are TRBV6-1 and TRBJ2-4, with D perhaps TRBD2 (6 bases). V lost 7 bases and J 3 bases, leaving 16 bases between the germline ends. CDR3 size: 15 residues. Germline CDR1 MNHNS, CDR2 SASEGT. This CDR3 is CASTPDSGGKNIQYF. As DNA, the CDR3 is TGTGCCAGCACCCCTGATTCCGGGGGCAAAAACATTCAGTACTTC.

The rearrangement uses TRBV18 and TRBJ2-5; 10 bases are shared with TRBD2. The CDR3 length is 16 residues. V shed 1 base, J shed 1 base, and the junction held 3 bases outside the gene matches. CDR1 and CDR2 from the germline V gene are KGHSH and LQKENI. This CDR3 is CASSPRTSGAQETQYF. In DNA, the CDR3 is TGTGCCAGCTCACCACGGACTAGCGGAGCCCAAGAGACCCAGTACTTC.